Sequencing of this T cell receptor (beta chain) was carried out in a study of T cells in Graves' hyperthyroidism and ophthalmopathy. Amplified regions were TCR beta CDR3 sequences from RNA transcripts. With the HTBI primer set, the TCR CDR3 went through a first round of RT-PCR. MiXCR was run by TCRdb on the multiplex PCR reads, yielding one entry per CDR3 protein. The sample contains 550,000 to 800,000 distinct CDR3 sequences, about 18% of which appear only once. Germline V lookup: CDR1 LNHDA, CDR2 SQIVND (reference sequence). V lost 2 bases and J lost 2, with 19 bases in between. This CDR3 has 19 amino acids. This clonotype was counted between two and nine times.

This chain links TRBV19 with TRBJ1-6; D remains unclear. The TCR comes from a man in his fifties or sixties with Graves' hyperthyroidism. Sequencing was done on a sample of blood. CDR3 residues: CASSINGRNSSPYNSPLHF. The CDR3 DNA follows: TGTGCCAGTAGTATAAATGGACGGAACTCCAGCCCCTATAATTCACCCCTCCACTTT.